A selection of T cell receptor beta chains follows, all from one sample in a study of T cell responses to AZD1222 COVID-19 vaccine. Some clones are missing from TCRdb's copy, which holds only in-frame ones; the method was immunoSEQ multiplex PCR. This sample has about 260,000 clones; over 90% occur once, and the top ten carry 0.5% to 0.7%. Source: peripheral blood, taken on day 0 of AZD1222 vaccination. The origin of the receptors is an adult in good health. CDR3s include the opening cysteine and the closing phenylalanine or tryptophan. The D gene is left open where the match is weak. Clone size is stated in some rows and not others, as once, few, many or a class when expanded.

D,size,length,V,J,CDR3,DNA
TRBD1,-,14,TRBV24-1,TRBJ2-2,CATSATGDTGELFF,TGTGCCACCAGTGCGACAGGGGACACCGGGGAGCTGTTTTTT
-,-,11,TRBV29-1,TRBJ1-1,CSGPGNTEAFF,TGCAGCGGACCGGGAAACACTGAAGCTTTCTTT
-,once,11,TRBV5-4,TRBJ2-3,CASSSTDTQYF,TGTGCCAGCAGCTCCACAGATACGCAGTATTTT
-,once,15,TRBV3-1/TRBV3-2,TRBJ1-3,CASSQAPGSGNTIYF,TGTGCCAGCAGCCAAGCGCCAGGCTCTGGAAACACCATATATTTT
TRBD2,-,11,TRBV28,TRBJ2-3,CASPSGDTQYF,TGTGCCAGCCCTAGCGGAGATACGCAGTATTTT
-,-,17,TRBV9,TRBJ1-1,CASSLTPNSPMNTEAFF,TGTGCCAGCAGCCTCACTCCTAACTCCCCCATGAACACTGAAGCTTTCTTT
-,-,14,TRBV6-5,TRBJ2-2,CASRKTGGAGELFF,TGTGCCAGCAGAAAGACAGGTGGGGCCGGGGAGCTGTTTTTT
-,-,13,TRBV10-2,TRBJ1-1,CASSKRMNTEAFF,TGCGCCAGCAGTAAGCGGATGAACACTGAAGCTTTCTTT
-,-,14,TRBV5-1,TRBJ2-5,CASSLVQSGETQYF,TGCGCCAGCAGCTTGGTACAGTCTGGCGAGACCCAGTACTTC
-,-,14,TRBV6-5,TRBJ2-1,CASSSETRVNEQFF,TGTGCCAGCAGTTCGGAGACTAGAGTCAATGAGCAGTTCTTC
TRBD1,-,16,TRBV18,TRBJ2-7,CASSPTWGQGFHEQYF,TGTGCCAGCTCACCTACCTGGGGACAGGGGTTCCACGAGCAGTACTTC
TRBD1,-,16,TRBV27,TRBJ1-5,CASSSIQGARGQPQHF,TGTGCCAGCAGTTCAATTCAGGGGGCGCGTGGCCAGCCCCAGCATTTT
-,-,14,TRBV6-2/TRBV6-3,TRBJ1-5,CASSEGGGNQPQHF,TGTGCCAGCAGTGAGGGAGGGGGCAATCAGCCCCAGCATTTT
-,-,15,TRBV4-1,TRBJ1-3,CASSGDTFSGNTIYF,TGCGCCAGCAGCGGGGACACCTTTTCTGGAAACACCATATATTTT
TRBD2,-,16,TRBV5-1,TRBJ2-5,CASSLRASGDLETQYF,TGCGCCAGCAGCTTGAGGGCTAGCGGGGATTTAGAGACCCAGTACTTC
-,-,16,TRBV11-1,TRBJ2-2,CASSTRWRANTGELFF,TGTGCCAGCAGCACCCGGTGGAGGGCGAACACCGGGGAGCTGTTTTTT
-,-,17,TRBV5-6,TRBJ1-5,CASSLGQGGSINQPQHF,TGTGCCAGCAGCTTGGGTCAGGGAGGTAGCATCAATCAGCCCCAGCATTTT
-,-,13,TRBV27,TRBJ2-7,CASSLTSSYEQYF,TGTGCCAGCAGTTTAACCAGCTCCTACGAGCAGTACTTC
-,-,11,TRBV28,TRBJ2-5,CASSYKETQYF,TGTGCCAGCAGTTACAAGGAGACCCAGTACTTC
TRBD1,-,16,TRBV9,TRBJ2-5,CASTSFAGQGKETQYF,TGTGCCAGCACCTCGTTCGCGGGACAGGGAAAAGAGACCCAGTACTTC
TRBD2,-,16,TRBV7-3,TRBJ2-2,CASSLGLAGATGELFF,TGTGCCAGCAGCTTGGGACTAGCGGGAGCCACCGGGGAGCTGTTTTTT
TRBD2,once,15,TRBV3-1/TRBV3-2,TRBJ2-1,CASSQDGRVVNEQFF,TGTGCCAGCAGCCAAGACGGGAGGGTGGTGAATGAGCAGTTCTTC
-,-,15,TRBV5-1,TRBJ1-2,CASSPLGSTDHGYTF,TGCGCCAGCAGCCCGCTTGGGTCCACTGACCATGGCTACACCTTC
-,-,15,TRBV28,TRBJ2-3,CASGPPVSSTDTQYF,TGTGCCAGCGGACCTCCGGTGTCCAGCACAGATACGCAGTATTTT
-,-,15,TRBV19,TRBJ1-5,CASSMAHGARQPQHF,TGTGCCAGTAGTATGGCCCACGGAGCGCGGCAGCCCCAGCATTTT
TRBD2,-,17,TRBV18,TRBJ2-2,CASSPLAGGANTGELFF,TGTGCCAGCTCACCTTTAGCGGGAGGAGCGAACACCGGGGAGCTGTTTTTT
-,-,17,TRBV9,TRBJ2-3,CASSVNADRISTDTQYF,TGTGCCAGCAGCGTTAACGCCGACAGGATAAGCACAGATACGCAGTATTTT
-,-,15,TRBV3-1/TRBV3-2,TRBJ1-2,CASSPFTGTGYGYTF,TGTGCCAGCAGCCCGTTCACCGGGACGGGATATGGCTACACCTTC
-,once,13,TRBV28,TRBJ1-2,CASSFRPRAGYTF,TGTGCCAGCAGTTTTCGACCCCGGGCTGGCTACACCTTC
TRBD2,-,14,TRBV24-1,TRBJ2-1,CATSDWRGGREQFF,TGTGCCACCAGTGATTGGCGGGGGGGCAGGGAGCAGTTCTTC
TRBD1,-,14,TRBV11-1,TRBJ1-6,CASSLGTDNSPLHF,TGTGCCAGCAGCCTGGGGACAGATAATTCACCCCTCCACTTT
TRBD1,-,15,TRBV4-2,TRBJ2-7,CASSHRTGGDYEQYF,TGTGCCAGCAGCCATAGGACAGGGGGAGACTACGAGCAGTACTTC
TRBD1,-,13,TRBV19,TRBJ2-1,CASRDRGLNEQFF,TGTGCCAGCCGGGACAGGGGGTTGAATGAGCAGTTCTTC
-,-,16,TRBV28,TRBJ1-1,CASSPQGAGRVPEAFF,TGTGCCAGCAGCCCCCAGGGAGCAGGGCGGGTGCCTGAAGCTTTCTTT
-,-,14,TRBV27,TRBJ2-2,CASSSRDSPGELFF,TGTGCCAGCAGTTCCCGGGACTCCCCCGGGGAGCTGTTTTTT
-,-,15,TRBV28,TRBJ1-2,CASSSTGRANYGYTF,TGTGCCAGCAGTTCCACAGGTCGAGCTAACTATGGCTACACCTTC
-,-,12,TRBV15,TRBJ1-4,CATSRGGLGLFF,TGTGCCACCAGCAGAGGAGGTTTGGGGCTGTTTTTT
-,-,15,TRBV4-1,TRBJ2-2,CASSQRTRSTGELFF,TGCGCCAGCAGCCAACGCACTAGATCCACCGGGGAGCTGTTTTTT
-,-,14,TRBV5-1,TRBJ1-5,CASSPGNLNQPQHF,TGCGCCAGCAGCCCCGGCAATCTCAATCAGCCCCAGCATTTT
-,-,13,TRBV5-5,TRBJ1-5,CASSPARNQPQHF,TGTGCCAGCAGCCCGGCTCGCAATCAGCCCCAGCACTTT
TRBD1,few,13,TRBV30,TRBJ1-5,CAWTTGGGVPQHF,TGTGCCTGGACTACAGGGGGAGGCGTACCCCAGCATTTT
-,-,16,TRBV4-1,TRBJ1-1,CASSQDRQIMNTEAFF,TGCGCCAGCAGCCAAGATCGACAGATTATGAACACTGAAGCTTTCTTT
-,-,14,TRBV11-2,TRBJ1-1,CASSLQGFATEAFF,TGTGCCAGCAGCCTACAGGGTTTCGCCACTGAAGCTTTCTTT
TRBD1,-,15,TRBV11-2,TRBJ1-5,CASSLDPGGGQPQHF,TGTGCCAGCAGCTTAGACCCAGGGGGTGGTCAGCCCCAGCATTTT
TRBD2,-,15,TRBV7-6,TRBJ2-7,CASSLGLAETYEQYF,TGTGCCAGCAGCTTGGGACTAGCGGAGACCTACGAGCAGTACTTC
-,-,13,TRBV10-3,TRBJ1-2,CAISASQNYGYTF,TGTGCCATCAGTGCGTCCCAGAACTATGGCTACACCTTC
TRBD1,-,13,TRBV3-1/TRBV3-2,TRBJ2-5,CASSQTGGETQYF,TGTGCCAGCAGCCAGACAGGGGGAGAGACCCAGTACTTC
-,-,13,TRBV28,TRBJ1-3,CASSLGLGNTIYF,TGTGCCAGCAGTTTAGGCCTTGGAAACACCATATATTTT
TRBD1,-,16,TRBV18,TRBJ2-2,CASSPVQGANTGELFF,TGTGCCAGCTCACCAGTACAGGGGGCCAACACCGGGGAGCTGTTTTTT
TRBD2,-,15,TRBV10-2,TRBJ2-7,CASSESTSGWYEQYF,TGCGCCAGCAGTGAGTCGACTAGCGGATGGTACGAGCAGTACTTC
-,-,14,TRBV19,TRBJ1-1,CASSPGGRYTEAFF,TGTGCCAGTAGTCCGGGGGGCAGGTACACTGAAGCTTTCTTT
-,-,16,TRBV28,TRBJ2-7,CASRRRGSLEGYEQYF,TGTGCCAGCCGTCGACGTGGGAGCCTCGAGGGTTACGAGCAGTACTTC
-,-,14,TRBV9,TRBJ1-5,CASSVGGSNQPQHF,TGTGCCAGCAGCGTAGGAGGAAGCAATCAGCCCCAGCATTTT
-,-,13,TRBV29-1,TRBJ1-2,CSVEGQANYGYTF,TGCAGCGTTGAAGGACAGGCCAACTATGGCTACACCTTC
-,-,15,TRBV9,TRBJ2-1,CASSPTRAAYNEQFF,TGTGCCAGCAGCCCGACGAGGGCAGCCTACAATGAGCAGTTCTTC
-,-,15,TRBV19,TRBJ1-5,CASSLGEGVRQPQHF,TGTGCCAGTAGCCTCGGTGAGGGGGTAAGGCAGCCCCAGCATTTT
-,-,11,TRBV30,TRBJ2-2,CAWKIGLELFF,TGTGCCTGGAAGATCGGGCTGGAGCTGTTTTTT